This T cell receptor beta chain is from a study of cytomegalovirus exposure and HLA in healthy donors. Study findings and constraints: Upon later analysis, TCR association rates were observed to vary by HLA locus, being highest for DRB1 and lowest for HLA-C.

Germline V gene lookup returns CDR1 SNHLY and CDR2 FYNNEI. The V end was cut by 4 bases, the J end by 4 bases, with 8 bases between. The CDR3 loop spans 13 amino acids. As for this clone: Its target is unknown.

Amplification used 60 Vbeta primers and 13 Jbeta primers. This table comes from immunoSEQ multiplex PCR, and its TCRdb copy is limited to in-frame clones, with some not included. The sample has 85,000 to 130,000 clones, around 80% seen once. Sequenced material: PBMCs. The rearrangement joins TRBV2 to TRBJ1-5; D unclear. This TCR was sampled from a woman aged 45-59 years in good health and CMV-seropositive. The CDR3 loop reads CASSAEGNQPQHF. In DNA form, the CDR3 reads TGTGCCAGCAGTGCTGAGGGAAATCAGCCCCAGCATTTT.